This TCR beta chain emerged from a study of T cells in Graves' hyperthyroidism and ophthalmopathy (dated by TCRdb to 2018 to 2020). Broadly, across the study: Peripheral blood was sampled at the time of initial diagnosis, prior to any treatment. The paper describes TCR Vbeta CDR3 sequencing of around 140 peripheral blood samples, made up of roughly 45 ophthalmopathy patients, approximately 76 hyperthyroidism patients and some 17 progressor patients. Prospective prediction of ophthalmopathy was tested in an independent validation cohort of about 19 hyperthyroidism patients and some 17 patients who later progressed to ophthalmopathy. The roughly 91 discovery patients were randomly divided into training and test sets at a 7:3 ratio. To identify TCR V-J signatures that set the groups apart, the researchers used a discovery cohort of 100 patients, made up of roughly 45 with Graves' ophthalmopathy and about 60 with stable Graves' hyperthyroidism. Following sampling, methimazole starting at 30 mg daily was given to hyperthyroidism patients, and high-dose intravenous methylprednisolone was given to ophthalmopathy patients. Thyroid tissue and blood T-cell repertoires from several Graves' hyperthyroidism patients were also compared in the study. On the study overall, not on this receptor specifically: In cross-validation, a model built on a 13 V-J signature told ophthalmopathy apart from stable hyperthyroidism with under 90% sensitivity and 81% to 82% specificity, and in testing the same model reached 80%/75%. In validation, progression to ophthalmopathy was predicted by the model with 70.59% sensitivity and 72% to 85% specificity, a median of around 5.9 months before onset. Most expanded thyroid clonotypes (frequency above 0.001) were also detected in blood, a finding suggesting that blood repertoires may reflect thyroid immune responses. No statistical method was used to fix the sample size in advance, and group allocation was not hidden from the investigators.

As concerns this clonotype: The target of this receptor is not known. Per-base quality was not reported, and no clone a single base away is much larger than it.

V lost 3 bases and J lost 7 bases; the stretch between them is 19 bases long. The CDR3 measures 16 amino acids from cysteine to phenylalanine. Only the CDR3 region is kept as DNA, spanning 48 bases read in frame from base 1. Taken from the germline V gene (reference sequence), the CDR1 and CDR2 loops are LGHDT and YNNKEL. Moderately to severely active disease, a Clinical Activity Score of at least 3, a NOSPECS grade of at least 4, and a duration under 3 months were present in ophthalmopathy patients. The study excluded patients with uncontrolled infections, other autoimmune diseases, pregnancy or lactation. Diagnoses were based on clinical symptoms, serum thyroxine and TRAb, thyroid ultrasound and orbital computed tomography. PBMCs were separated from roughly 9.6 ml of fresh peripheral blood using Ficoll-Paque density gradient centrifugation. Total RNA was extracted with Trizol reagent, and quality was checked on an Agilent 2100 Bioanalyzer.

The TCR beta CDR3 regions were amplified from RNA transcripts. The first round of RT-PCR for the TCR CDR3 was performed with the HTBI primer set and the Qiagen OneStep RT-PCR kit. A second multiplex PCR round built the libraries, followed by size selection and purification. Paired-end sequencing of the libraries was performed with 100 bp reads on an Illumina HiSeq2000. In the original analysis: Raw data were processed with SOAPnuke, discarding reads with adapters, uncalled bases, mean Phred below 15, or no exact constant-primer or identifier match. COPE v1.2.5 was used to merge the high-quality paired reads, and each unique nucleotide sequence was defined as a clonotype. MiTCR v1.1 was used to align the clonotypes against IMGT TRBV, TRBD and TRBJ reference segments. The analysis included only V-J combinations with a frequency above 0.0001, which together covered 99% to 99.2% of the repertoires. A TCS score was defined as the ratio of F50 (clonal expansion) to E x V (chaos), with BLOSUM62-based TCRdist applied between CDR3 peptides within each V-J. Welch's t-statistics and random forest reduced approximately 520 V-J features to under 15, which were used in a naive Bayes classifier (R e1071). TCRdb reprocessed the public reads (quality trimming at Q25 with fastp, clone calling with MiXCR) and kept in-frame beta chains. Identical CDR3 proteins give one entry, which carries the most common genes and DNA. It is TCRdb's table, rather than the study itself, that gives the V and J calls and clone size. The sample has 250,000 to 350,000 distinct CDR3 sequences on record, roughly 22% of them singletons. The top ten hold under 65% of the sample.

This sequence originates from a man aged 25-45 years with Graves' ophthalmopathy. The sequence joins TRBV3-1 to TRBJ2-1; the D gene is tentatively TRBD1 or TRBD2, each matching 6 bases. Sequences were obtained from blood. The CDR3 is CASSQLERRRGNEQFF. The bases read TGTGCCAGCAGCCAGTTGGAGCGGCGGAGGGGGAATGAGCAGTTCTTC.